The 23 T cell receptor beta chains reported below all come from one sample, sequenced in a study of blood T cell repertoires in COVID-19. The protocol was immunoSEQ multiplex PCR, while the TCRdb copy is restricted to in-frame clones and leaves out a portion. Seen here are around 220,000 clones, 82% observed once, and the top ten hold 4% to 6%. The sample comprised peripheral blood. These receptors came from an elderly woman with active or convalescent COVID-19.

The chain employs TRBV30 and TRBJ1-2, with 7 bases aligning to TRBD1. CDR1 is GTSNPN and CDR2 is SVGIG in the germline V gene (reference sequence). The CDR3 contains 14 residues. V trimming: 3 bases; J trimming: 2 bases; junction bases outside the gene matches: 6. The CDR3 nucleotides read TGTGCCTGGAGCGGGACAGATGGCAACTATGGCTACACCTTC. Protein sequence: CAWSGTDGNYGYTF.

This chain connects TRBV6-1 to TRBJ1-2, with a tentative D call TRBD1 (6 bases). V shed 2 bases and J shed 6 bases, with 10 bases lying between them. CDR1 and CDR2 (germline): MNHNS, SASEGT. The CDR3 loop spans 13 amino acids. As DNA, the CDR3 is TGTGCCAGCAGTGAAACAGGGCTCGATGGCTACACCTTC. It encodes CASSETGLDGYTF.

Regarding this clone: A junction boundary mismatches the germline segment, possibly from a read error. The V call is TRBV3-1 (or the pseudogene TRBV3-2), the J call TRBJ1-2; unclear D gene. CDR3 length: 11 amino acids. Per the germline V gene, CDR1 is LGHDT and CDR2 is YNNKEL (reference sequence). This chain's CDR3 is CASSQVGAAAF. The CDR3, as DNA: TGTGCCAGCAGCCAAGTGGGTGCCGCGGCCTTC.

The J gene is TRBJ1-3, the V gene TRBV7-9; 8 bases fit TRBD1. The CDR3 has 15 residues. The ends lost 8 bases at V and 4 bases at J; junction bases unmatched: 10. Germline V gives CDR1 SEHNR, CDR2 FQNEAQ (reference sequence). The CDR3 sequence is CASVNAGTGGNTIYF. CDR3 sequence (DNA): TGTGCCAGCGTTAATGCCGGGACAGGAGGAAACACCATATATTTT.

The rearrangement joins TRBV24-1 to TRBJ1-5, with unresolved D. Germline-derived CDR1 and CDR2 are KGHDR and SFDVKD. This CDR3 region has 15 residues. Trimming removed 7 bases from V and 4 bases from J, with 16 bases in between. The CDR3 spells CATSGRGSNNQPQHF. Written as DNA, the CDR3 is TGTGCCACCAGCGGTCGGGGTAGTAATAATCAGCCCCAGCATTTT.

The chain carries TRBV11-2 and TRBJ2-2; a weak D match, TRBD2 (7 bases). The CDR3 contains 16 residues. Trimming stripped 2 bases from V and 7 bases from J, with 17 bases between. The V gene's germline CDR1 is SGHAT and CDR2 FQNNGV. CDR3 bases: TGTGCCAGCAGCTTAATTGGGCGGGGGCACGACGGGGAGCTGTTTTTT. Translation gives CASSLIGRGHDGELFF.

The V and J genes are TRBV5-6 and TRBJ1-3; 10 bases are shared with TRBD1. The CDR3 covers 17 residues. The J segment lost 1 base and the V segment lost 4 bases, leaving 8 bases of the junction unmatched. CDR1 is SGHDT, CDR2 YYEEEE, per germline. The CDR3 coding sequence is TGTGCCAGCAGCCACAGACAGGGGGCATTGTCTGGAAACACCATATATTTT. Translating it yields CASSHRQGALSGNTIYF.

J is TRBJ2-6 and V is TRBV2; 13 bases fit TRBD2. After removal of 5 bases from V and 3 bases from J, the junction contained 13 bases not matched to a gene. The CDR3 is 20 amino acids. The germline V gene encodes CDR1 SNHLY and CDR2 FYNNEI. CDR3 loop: CASSKKGLAGRADGANVLTF. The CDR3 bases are TGTGCCAGCAGTAAAAAGGGACTAGCGGGAAGAGCAGATGGGGCCAACGTCCTGACTTTC.

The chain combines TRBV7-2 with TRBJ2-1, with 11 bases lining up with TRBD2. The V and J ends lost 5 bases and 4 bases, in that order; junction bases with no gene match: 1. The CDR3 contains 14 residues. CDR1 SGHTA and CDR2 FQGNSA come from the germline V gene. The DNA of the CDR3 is TGTGCCAGCAGCCGGACTAGCGGGTACAATGAGCAGTTCTTC. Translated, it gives CASSRTSGYNEQFF.

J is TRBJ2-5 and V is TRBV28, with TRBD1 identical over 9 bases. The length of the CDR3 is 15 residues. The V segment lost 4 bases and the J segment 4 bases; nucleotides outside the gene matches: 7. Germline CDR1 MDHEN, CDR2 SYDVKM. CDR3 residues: CASSSGGQGGETQYF. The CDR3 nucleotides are TGTGCCAGCAGTTCTGGGGGACAGGGAGGAGAGACCCAGTACTTC.

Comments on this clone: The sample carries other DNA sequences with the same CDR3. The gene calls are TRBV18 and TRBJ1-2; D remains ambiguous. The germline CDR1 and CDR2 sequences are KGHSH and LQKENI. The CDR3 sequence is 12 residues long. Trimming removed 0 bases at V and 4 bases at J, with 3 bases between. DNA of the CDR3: TGTGCCAGCTCACCACCCGGCTATGGCTACACCTTC. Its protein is CASSPPGYGYTF.

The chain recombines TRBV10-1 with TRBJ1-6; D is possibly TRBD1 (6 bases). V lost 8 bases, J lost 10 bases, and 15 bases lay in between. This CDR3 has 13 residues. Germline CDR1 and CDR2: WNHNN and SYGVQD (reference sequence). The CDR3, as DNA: TGCGCCAGCTCCATGGACAGTTCCTCACCCCTCCACTTT. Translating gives CASSMDSSSPLHF.

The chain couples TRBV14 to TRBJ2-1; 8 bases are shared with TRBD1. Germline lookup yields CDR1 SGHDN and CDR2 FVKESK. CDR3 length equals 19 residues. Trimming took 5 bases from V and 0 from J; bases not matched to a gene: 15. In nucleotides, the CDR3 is TGTGCCAGCAGCGTAAGACAGGGGCCAGCGCATTACTCCTACAATGAGCAGTTCTTC. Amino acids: CASSVRQGPAHYSYNEQFF. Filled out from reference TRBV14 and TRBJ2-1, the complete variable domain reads EAGVTQFPSHSVIEKGQTVTLRCDPISGHDNLYWYRRVMGKEIKFLLHFVKESKQDESGMPNNRFLAERTGGTYSTLKVQPAELEDSGVYFCASSVRQGPAHYSYNEQFFGPGTRLTVL.

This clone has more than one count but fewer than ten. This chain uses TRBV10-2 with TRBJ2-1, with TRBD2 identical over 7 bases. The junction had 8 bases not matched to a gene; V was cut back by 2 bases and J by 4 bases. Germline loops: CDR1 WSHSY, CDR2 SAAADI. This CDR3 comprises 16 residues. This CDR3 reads CASSEEGRGLYNEQFF. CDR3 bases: TGCGCCAGCAGTGAGGAGGGGCGGGGGTTGTACAATGAGCAGTTCTTC.

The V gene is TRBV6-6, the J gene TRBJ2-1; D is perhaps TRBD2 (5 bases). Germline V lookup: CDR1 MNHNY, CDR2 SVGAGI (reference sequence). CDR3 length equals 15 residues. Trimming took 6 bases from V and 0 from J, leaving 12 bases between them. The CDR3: CASRQDSGSYNEQFF. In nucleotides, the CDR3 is TGTGCCAGCAGGCAGGACTCAGGCTCCTACAATGAGCAGTTCTTC.

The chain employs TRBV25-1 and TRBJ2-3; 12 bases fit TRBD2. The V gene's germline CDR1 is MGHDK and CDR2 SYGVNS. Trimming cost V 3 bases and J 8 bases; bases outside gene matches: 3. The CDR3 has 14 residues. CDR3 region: CASSDPSGGGTQYF. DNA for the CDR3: TGTGCCAGCAGTGACCCTAGCGGGGGGGGTACGCAGTATTTT.

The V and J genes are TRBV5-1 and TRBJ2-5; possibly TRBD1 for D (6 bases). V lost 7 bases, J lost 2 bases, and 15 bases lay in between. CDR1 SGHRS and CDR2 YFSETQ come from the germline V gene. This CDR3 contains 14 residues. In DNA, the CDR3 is TGCGCCAGCGGACAACAGGGACCACAAGAGACCCAGTACTTC. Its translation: CASGQQGPQETQYF. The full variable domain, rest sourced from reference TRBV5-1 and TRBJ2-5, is KAGVTQTPRYLIKTRGQQVTLSCSPISGHRSVSWYQQTPGQGLQFLFEYFSETQRNKGNFPGRFSGRQFSNSRSEMNVSTLELGDSALYLCASGQQGPQETQYFGPGTRLLVL.

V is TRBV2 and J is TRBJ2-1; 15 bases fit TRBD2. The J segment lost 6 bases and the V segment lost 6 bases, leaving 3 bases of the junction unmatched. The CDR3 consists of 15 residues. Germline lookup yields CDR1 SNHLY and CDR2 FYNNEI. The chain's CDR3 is CASRGLAGGLNEQFF. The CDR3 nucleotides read TGTGCCAGCAGAGGACTAGCGGGGGGGCTCAATGAGCAGTTCTTC. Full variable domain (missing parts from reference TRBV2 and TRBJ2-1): EPEVTQTPSHQVTQMGQEVILRCVPISNHLYFYWYRQILGQKVEFLVSFYNNEISEKSEIFDDQFSVERPDGSNFTLKIRSTKLEDSAMYFCASRGLAGGLNEQFFGPGTRLTVL.

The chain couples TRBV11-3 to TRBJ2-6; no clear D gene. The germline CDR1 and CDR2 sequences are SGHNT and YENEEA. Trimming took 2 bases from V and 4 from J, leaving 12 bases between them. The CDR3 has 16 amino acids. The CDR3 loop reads CASSLFSTSGANVLTF. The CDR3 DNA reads TGTGCCAGCAGCTTATTTTCTACCTCCGGGGCCAACGTCCTGACTTTC.

CDR3 loop: CSVEGTVRTEAFF. DNA for the CDR3: TGCAGCGTAGAGGGGACAGTTCGCACTGAAGCTTTCTTT. The chain joins TRBV29-1 to TRBJ1-1; TRBD1 matches 7 bases. The trim removed 6 bases at V and 4 bases at J, leaving 8 bases unmatched. CDR1 is SQVTM and CDR2 is ANQGSEA in the germline V gene. The CDR3 has 13 residues.

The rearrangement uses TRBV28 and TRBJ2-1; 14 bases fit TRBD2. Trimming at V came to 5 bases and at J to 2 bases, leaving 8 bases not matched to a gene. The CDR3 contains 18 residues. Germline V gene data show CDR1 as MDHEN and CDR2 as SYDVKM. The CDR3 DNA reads TGTGCCAGCAGTGGGCGCTGGACTAGCGGGAGGACCTACAATGAGCAGTTCTTC. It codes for CASSGRWTSGRTYNEQFF. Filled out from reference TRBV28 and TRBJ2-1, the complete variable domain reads DVKVTQSSRYLVKRTGEKVFLECVQDMDHENMFWYRQDPGLGLRLIYFSYDVKMKEKGDIPEGYSVSREKKERFSLILESASTNQTSMYLCASSGRWTSGRTYNEQFFGPGTRLTVL.

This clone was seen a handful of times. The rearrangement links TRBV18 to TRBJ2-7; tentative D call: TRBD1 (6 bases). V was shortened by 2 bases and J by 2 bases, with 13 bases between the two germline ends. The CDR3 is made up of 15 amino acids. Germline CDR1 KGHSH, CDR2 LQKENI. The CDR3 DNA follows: TGTGCCAGCTCACCATTTAGGGACACCCCCTACGAGCAGTACTTC. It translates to CASSPFRDTPYEQYF.

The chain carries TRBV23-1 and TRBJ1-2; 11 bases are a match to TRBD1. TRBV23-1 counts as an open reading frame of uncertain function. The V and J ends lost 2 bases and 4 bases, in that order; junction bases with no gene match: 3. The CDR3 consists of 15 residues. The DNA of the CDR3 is TGCGCCAGCAGTCAACGGGACAGGGGGTCCTATGGCTACACCTTC. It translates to CASSQRDRGSYGYTF.